The 15 T cell receptor beta chains in this list originate from one sample, sequenced in a study of CD4 T cells in relation to SARS-CoV-2 and coronaviruses. Unexposed donor CD4+ T cells date from about 2011-2018, before the COVID-19 pandemic. Isolation of CD4+ T cells took place after less than twelve days in culture. No cognate antigen is known for these TCRs. The assay was immunoSEQ multiplex PCR, and TCRdb's table has in-frame clones only and misses some. The sample comprises about 29,000 clones, more than 70% of which are singletons, and approximately 13% rests with the top ten. Material for sequencing was CD4+ T cells from PBMCs, cultured in vitro. Receptor source: a human donor in good health.

The chain joins TRBV30 to TRBJ2-5; no definite D call. The germline CDR1 and CDR2 sequences are GTSNPN and SVGIG (reference sequence). This CDR3 is 13 amino acids long. Trimming left V 0 bases short and J 7 bases short, with 12 bases between. The CDR3 nucleotides read TGTGCCTGGAGTGTACTGGAGTTAGGGACCCAGTACTTC. This codes for CAWSVLELGTQYF.

The chain recombines TRBV19 with TRBJ1-2; 10 nucleotides agree with TRBD1. The CDR3 runs 14 residues. V shed 4 bases and J 5 bases; nucleotides not matched to a gene: 4. CDR1 LNHDA and CDR2 SQIVND come from the germline V gene (reference sequence). The CDR3, as DNA: TGTGCCAGTAGTAGGGACAGGGGATTGTATGGCTACACCTTC. Its translation is CASSRDRGLYGYTF.

The V and J genes are TRBV5-1 and TRBJ2-7; 8 bases map to TRBD2. The CDR3 sequence is 15 residues long. Germline V gene data show CDR1 as SGHRS and CDR2 as YFSETQ. With 0 bases clipped from V and 6 bases from J, the junction kept 8 bases outside the gene matches. For the CDR3, the DNA is TGCGCCAGCAGCTTGGGTGCCGGGGGGGTTAGCGAGCAGTACTTC. It translates to CASSLGAGGVSEQYF.

This chain connects TRBV20-1 to TRBJ2-5; TRBD2 is a possible D gene (6 bases). Germline values: CDR1 DFQATT, CDR2 SNEGSKA (reference sequence). V gave up 6 bases and J gave up 3 bases, with 11 bases separating them. The CDR3 sequence is 12 residues long. CDR3 nucleotide sequence: TGCAGTGCGAGTAGCGGAAAAGAGACCCAGTACTTC. This codes for CSASSGKETQYF.

The chain joins TRBV5-1 to TRBJ2-5; a possible D gene is TRBD1 (6 bases). This CDR3 has 16 amino acids. Germline values: CDR1 SGHRS, CDR2 YFSETQ. Trimming removed 3 bases at V and 1 base at J, with 16 bases between. The CDR3 loop reads CASSYSQGPGQETQYF. The CDR3 region has the DNA TGCGCCAGCAGCTATTCACAGGGTCCAGGCCAAGAGACCCAGTACTTC. The full variable domain, with the rest looked up from reference TRBV5-1 and TRBJ2-5, is KAGVTQTPRYLIKTRGQQVTLSCSPISGHRSVSWYQQTPGQGLQFLFEYFSETQRNKGNFPGRFSGRQFSNSRSEMNVSTLELGDSALYLCASSYSQGPGQETQYFGPGTRLLVL.

In this sample, this clone turned up a few times. The rearrangement uses TRBV14 and TRBJ1-4, with D perhaps matching TRBD1 (5 bases). The CDR3 totals 15 residues. CDR1 is SGHDN and CDR2 is FVKESK in the germline V gene. V lost 4 bases, J lost 7 bases, and 16 bases lay in between. The DNA for the CDR3 is TGTGCCAGCAGCCGATTTCAGGGAGGAGGTGAAAAACTGTTTTTT. Translation: CASSRFQGGGEKLFF. The whole variable domain, filled in from reference TRBV14 and TRBJ1-4, reads EAGVTQFPSHSVIEKGQTVTLRCDPISGHDNLYWYRRVMGKEIKFLLHFVKESKQDESGMPNNRFLAERTGGTYSTLKVQPAELEDSGVYFCASSRFQGGGEKLFFGSGTQLSVL.

The CDR3 spells CASGGKPYEQYF. CDR3 bases: TGTGCCAGCGGCGGAAAACCCTACGAGCAGTACTTC. This chain connects TRBV25-1 to TRBJ2-7; the D is unclear. Trimming took off 8 bases at V and 2 bases at J, with 10 bases between the two ends. The CDR3 has 12 amino acids. Germline V CDR1 and CDR2: MGHDK, SYGVNS.

This clone has only a few counts. V gene TRBV4-2 combines with J gene TRBJ1-2, with TRBD1 matching 7 bases. V gave up 0 bases and J gave up 2 bases; unmatched junction bases: 9. From germline, CDR1 is LGHNA and CDR2 YNFKEQ. The CDR3 is made up of 17 amino acids. The CDR3 sequence is CASSQDQATGTNYGYTF. DNA for the CDR3: TGTGCCAGCAGCCAAGATCAGGCGACAGGGACCAACTATGGCTACACCTTC.

V gene TRBV19 combines with J gene TRBJ2-1, with a possible D match to TRBD2 (5 bases). The CDR3 is made up of 14 amino acids. The germline V and J ends were trimmed by 5 bases and 5 bases, with 13 bases remaining between them. Germline V CDR1 and CDR2: LNHDA, SQIVND (reference sequence). The CDR3: CASSVASNNNEQFF. The CDR3 nucleotides read TGTGCCAGTAGTGTAGCGTCGAATAACAATGAGCAGTTCTTC.

This clone was counted once. The V and J genes are TRBV29-1 and TRBJ2-5; 9 bases are a match to TRBD1. The germline CDR1 and CDR2 sequences are SQVTM and ANQGSEA. J lost 5 bases, V lost 5 bases, and 6 bases had no gene match. The CDR3 totals 13 residues. CDR3 nucleotides: TGCAGCGTTTGGGACAGGGTGCCGGAGACCCAGTACTTC. It codes for CSVWDRVPETQYF.

The chain is built from TRBV5-1 and TRBJ2-6; D remains unclear. V was shortened by 1 base and J by 4 bases, with 6 bases between the two germline ends. CDR1 SGHRS and CDR2 YFSETQ come from the germline V gene. This CDR3 has 14 residues. Here the CDR3 DNA reads TGCGCCAGCAGCTTGTTCCCCGGGGCCAACGTCCTGACTTTC. Its protein is CASSLFPGANVLTF.

This chain links TRBV19 with TRBJ1-1, with no clear D. The germline V gene encodes CDR1 LNHDA and CDR2 SQIVND (reference sequence). CDR3 length: 13 residues. Trimming took off 5 bases at V and 0 bases at J, with 7 bases between the two ends. The CDR3 DNA reads TGTGCCAGTAGTGAGCAGTTGAACACTGAAGCTTTCTTT. This translates into CASSEQLNTEAFF. The full variable domain, completed using reference TRBV19 and TRBJ1-1, is DGGITQSPKYLFRKEGQNVTLSCEQNLNHDAMYWYRQDPGQGLRLIYYSQIVNDFQKGDIAEGYSVSREKKESFPLTVTSAQKNPTAFYLCASSEQLNTEAFFGQGTRLTVV.

The chain has TRBV25-1 and TRBJ2-5, with a possible D match to TRBD2 (7 bases). V was pared by 3 bases and J by 2 bases, with 10 bases between. The CDR3 is 14 residues long. Germline CDR1 MGHDK, CDR2 SYGVNS. CDR3 nucleotide sequence: TGTGCCAGCAGTGAGAGGGGGGGACAAGAGACCCAGTACTTC. This sequence encodes CASSERGGQETQYF.

V is TRBV11-1 and J is TRBJ2-1; TRBD2 aligns across 9 bases. V shed 0 bases, J shed 10 bases, and the junction held 10 bases outside the gene matches. CDR1 SGHAT and CDR2 FQDESV come from the germline V gene (reference sequence). This CDR3 is 16 amino acids long. CDR3 protein: CASSLAAAGGQREQFF. The CDR3 DNA reads TGTGCCAGCAGCTTAGCTGCGGCGGGAGGGCAAAGGGAGCAGTTCTTC.

This sequence joins TRBV6-2 or TRBV6-3 and TRBJ1-5; 10 bases are a match to TRBD1. Germline assignment: CDR1 MNHEY and CDR2 SVGEGT. CDR3 length equals 16 residues. The V and J ends lost 6 bases and 2 bases, in that order; junction bases with no gene match: 7. CDR3 sequence: CASSTPGTGGNQPQHF. The CDR3 DNA follows: TGTGCCAGCAGCACCCCTGGGACAGGGGGCAATCAGCCCCAGCATTTT.